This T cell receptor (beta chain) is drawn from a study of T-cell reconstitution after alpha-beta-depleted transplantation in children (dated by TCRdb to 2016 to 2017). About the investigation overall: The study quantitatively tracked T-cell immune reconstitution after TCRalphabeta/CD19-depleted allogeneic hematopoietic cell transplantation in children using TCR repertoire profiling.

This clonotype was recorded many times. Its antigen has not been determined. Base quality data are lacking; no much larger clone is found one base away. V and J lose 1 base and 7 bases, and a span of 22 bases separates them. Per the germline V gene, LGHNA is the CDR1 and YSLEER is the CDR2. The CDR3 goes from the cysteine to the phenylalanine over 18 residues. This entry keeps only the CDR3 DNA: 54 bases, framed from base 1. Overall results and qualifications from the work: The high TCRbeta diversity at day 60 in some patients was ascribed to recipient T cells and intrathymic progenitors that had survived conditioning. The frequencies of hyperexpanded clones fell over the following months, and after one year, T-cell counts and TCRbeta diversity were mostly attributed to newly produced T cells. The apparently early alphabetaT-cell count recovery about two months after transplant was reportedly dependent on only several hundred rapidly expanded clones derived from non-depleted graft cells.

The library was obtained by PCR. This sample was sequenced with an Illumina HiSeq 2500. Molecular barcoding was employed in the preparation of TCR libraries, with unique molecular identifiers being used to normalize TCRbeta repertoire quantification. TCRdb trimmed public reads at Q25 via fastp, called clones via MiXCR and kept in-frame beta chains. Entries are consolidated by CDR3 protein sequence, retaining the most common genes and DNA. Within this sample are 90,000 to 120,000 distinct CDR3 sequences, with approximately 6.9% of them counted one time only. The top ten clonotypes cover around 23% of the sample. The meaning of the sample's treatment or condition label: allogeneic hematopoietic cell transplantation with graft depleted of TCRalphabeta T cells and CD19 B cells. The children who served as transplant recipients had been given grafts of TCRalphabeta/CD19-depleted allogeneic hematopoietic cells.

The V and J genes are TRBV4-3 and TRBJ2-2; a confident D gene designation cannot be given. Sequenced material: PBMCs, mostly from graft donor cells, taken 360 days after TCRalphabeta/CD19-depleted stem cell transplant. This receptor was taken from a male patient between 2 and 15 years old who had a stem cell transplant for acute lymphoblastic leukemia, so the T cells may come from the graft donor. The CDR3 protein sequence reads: CASSQARAVLVTSGELFF. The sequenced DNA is TGCGCCAGCAGCCAAGCCCGTGCAGTGCTAGTTACCAGCGGGGAGCTGTTTTTT.